This note documents a single TCR beta chain sequence. This clonotype appeared many times. Its antigen target is currently unknown. No qualities accompany the bases; no much larger clone lies one base away. The method behind the library was PCR. Sequenced using an Illumina HiSeq 2500. TCR library preparation used molecular barcoding, with unique molecular identifiers applied to normalize quantification of the TCRbeta repertoire. Starting from the raw public reads, TCRdb applied fastp trimming at Q25, assembled clones with MiXCR and retained in-frame beta chains. A single entry per CDR3 protein holds the most common genes and DNA from its merged rows. The sample records around 16,000 distinct CDR3 sequences, approximately 5.3% of which are singletons. Under 8% of the sample is taken by the ten largest. CDR1 and CDR2 (MRHNA, SNTAGT) derive from the germline V gene. Germline trimming amounts to 6 bases on V and 3 bases on J, with 4 as the count of junction bases outside the gene matches. Taken from cysteine to phenylalanine, the CDR3 has 13 residues. Only the CDR3 portion is preserved as DNA: 39 bases, with reading frame beginning at the first base.

The data were obtained in a study of T-cell reconstitution after alpha-beta-depleted transplantation in children (dated by TCRdb to about 2016). Notes on the research overall: Using TCR repertoire profiling, the study quantitatively followed how T-cell immune reconstitution unfolded in children after TCRalphabeta/CD19-depleted allogeneic hematopoietic cell transplantation. The study at large found these results: Over the following months the frequencies of hyperexpanded clones went down, and after one year T-cell counts and TCRbeta diversity were mostly credited to newly produced T cells. In some patients, high TCRbeta diversity at day 60 was attributed to recipient T cells and intrathymic progenitors that had survived conditioning. The apparently early recovery of alphabetaT-cell counts about two months after transplant reportedly depended on only several hundred rapidly expanded clones that came from non-depleted graft cells.

The sample's treatment or condition label is to be understood as: allogeneic hematopoietic cell transplantation with graft depleted of TCRalphabeta T cells and CD19 B cells. TCRalphabeta/CD19-depleted allogeneic hematopoietic cell grafts were given to the transplant recipients, all of whom were children. This clonotype was sampled from a boy between 10 and 17 years old with acute lymphoblastic leukemia, due to receive a stem cell transplant. This sample comprised PBMCs, obtained before TCRalphabeta/CD19-depleted stem cell transplant. The V and J segments used are TRBV6-4 and TRBJ1-1, with 7 bases matching TRBD1. The CDR3 region has the sequence CASSYDRDTEAFF. Read as DNA, the sequence is TGTGCCAGCAGCTACGACAGGGACACTGAAGCTTTCTTT.